This T cell receptor (beta chain) was observed in a study of shared clonotypes between healthy human individuals. Study context: Three CD4 naive, three CD4 memory, two CD8 naive and one CD8 memory plate were used per donor.

This clone was detected only once. The antigen is not known. General study findings and limits: Clonotypes that were shared across a handful of donors made up about 4.5% of naive CD4 clonotypes.

The CDR3 spans 13 residues. Germline lookup yields CDR1 SGHNT and CDR2 YYREEE (reference sequence). V was cut by 4 bases and J by 4 bases, with 11 bases left in between. Some clones are missing from TCRdb's copy, which holds only in-frame ones; the method was immunoSEQ multiplex PCR. The sample comprises 2.5 million or so clones, around nine tenths of which are singletons, and roughly 0.15% rests with the top ten. This TCR was sampled from a man between 18 and 29 years old in good health. The source material was naive CD4+ T cells sorted from blood. As to subset: CD45RA+ positively selected. The rearrangement joins TRBV5-4 to TRBJ1-2; perhaps TRBD1 as D (6 bases). For the CDR3, the DNA is TGTGCCAGCAGCGGCGGACAGCTCTATGGCTACACCTTC. It is translated as CASSGGQLYGYTF.